The 23 T cell receptor beta chains listed next were all sequenced from one sample in a study of blood T cell repertoires in COVID-19. Repertoires were generated with immunoSEQ multiplex PCR, while TCRdb's copy carries only in-frame clones and drops some. Here the sample spans around 160,000 clones, approximately 91% being singletons. Sequencing input: peripheral blood. These receptors were collected from a human donor in a cohort sampled during active COVID-19.

This clone is a singleton in its sample. V is TRBV19 and J is TRBJ1-3, with 7 positions matching TRBD1. V was clipped by 7 bases and J by 1 base; unmatched bases: 10. Germline V gene lookup returns CDR1 LNHDA and CDR2 SQIVND (reference sequence). This CDR3 has 16 amino acids. The CDR3 is CASIPTGTGSGNTIYF. CDR3 nucleotide sequence: TGTGCCAGTATCCCGACAGGGACTGGATCTGGAAACACCATATATTTT.

This chain joins TRBV18 and TRBJ2-1, with D possibly being TRBD1 (5 bases). Germline V gene data show CDR1 as KGHSH and CDR2 as LQKENI. The CDR3 runs 17 residues. V was cut by 0 bases and J by 3 bases, with 15 bases left in between. Here the CDR3 DNA reads TGTGCCAGCTCACCACCGAACCGGCAGGGCTACTACAATGAGCAGTTCTTC. Protein sequence: CASSPPNRQGYYNEQFF. The full variable domain, completed using reference TRBV18 and TRBJ2-1, is NAGVMQNPRHLVRRRGQEARLRCSPMKGHSHVYWYRQLPEEGLKFMVYLQKENIIDESGMPKERFSAEFPKEGPSILRIQQVVRGDSAAYFCASSPPNRQGYYNEQFFGPGTRLTVL.

This sequence joins TRBV3-1 (or the pseudogene TRBV3-2) and TRBJ1-2, with TRBD1 matching over 7 bases. Per germline, CDR1 LGHDT and CDR2 YNNKEL (reference sequence). The trim removed 1 base at V and 5 bases at J, leaving 7 bases unmatched. The CDR3 loop spans 15 amino acids. The CDR3, as DNA: TGTGCCAGCAGCCAAGGTAACAGGGGAGGATATGGCTACACCTTC. Translation: CASSQGNRGGYGYTF.

V gene TRBV19 combines with J gene TRBJ1-1; 8 positions match TRBD1. V lost 4 bases and J lost 0; bases outside the gene matches: 13. CDR3 length: 18 residues. The V gene's germline CDR1 is LNHDA and CDR2 SQIVND (reference sequence). DNA of the CDR3: TGTGCCAGTAGTAGGCAGACAGGGGATTTTAGCGTGAACACTGAAGCTTTCTTT. Translating gives CASSRQTGDFSVNTEAFF.

The chain joins TRBV6-1 to TRBJ2-3, with 7 nucleotides matching TRBD1. Germline V CDR1 and CDR2: MNHNS, SASEGT. This CDR3 contains 15 residues. V dropped 1 base and J dropped 10; count of bases not matched to a gene: 11. CDR3 loop: CASSEVGDSTGAQYF. For the CDR3, the DNA is TGTGCCAGCAGTGAAGTCGGAGACTCAACAGGGGCGCAGTATTTT.

This clone was recorded only once. The CDR3 sequence is CASGLGQGYNEQFF. The CDR3 DNA reads as TGTGCTAGTGGTTTGGGACAGGGGTACAATGAGCAGTTCTTC. The chain is built from TRBV12-5 and TRBJ2-1, with 8 bases identical to TRBD1. Germline V gene data show CDR1 as LGHNT and CDR2 as FRNRAP. Losses at the gene ends were 1 base for V and 4 bases for J; bases not matched to a gene: 0. The CDR3 sequence is 14 residues long.

The chain couples TRBV7-2 to TRBJ1-2; D is ambiguous. The CDR3 is 14 amino acids. Germline assignment: CDR1 SGHTA and CDR2 FQGNSA. Trimming cost V 2 bases and J 7 bases, with 14 bases left between them. Here the CDR3 DNA reads TGTGCCAGCAGCTTACCGGGAGGGTACAGTGGCTACACCTTC. Amino acid sequence: CASSLPGGYSGYTF.

This rearrangement joins TRBV4-1 to TRBJ2-7, with D perhaps matching TRBD1 (5 bases). There are 14 residues in the CDR3. The V end was cut by 5 bases, the J end by 4 bases, with 15 bases between. The germline CDR1 and CDR2 sequences are MGHRA and YSYEKL. The CDR3 spells CASSLQQSGYEQYF. The CDR3 DNA is TGCGCCAGCAGCTTACAGCAGTCAGGGTACGAGCAGTACTTC.

This clone has just a few counts. The J gene is TRBJ1-5, the V gene TRBV7-9; 7 nucleotides line up with TRBD1. The trim removed 6 bases at V and 6 bases at J, leaving 8 bases unmatched. This CDR3 contains 14 residues. Germline CDR1 is SEHNR and CDR2 is FQNEAQ (reference sequence). DNA of the CDR3: TGTGCCAGCAGTCTACAGGGGAGAGGTCAGCCCCAGCATTTT. It translates to CASSLQGRGQPQHF.

The rearrangement links TRBV5-1 to TRBJ2-3; a weak D match, TRBD2 (6 bases). The V and J ends lost 5 bases and 2 bases respectively, with 12 bases between them. Germline CDR1 reads SGHRS; CDR2 reads YFSETQ. The CDR3 totals 14 residues. The CDR3 protein is CASRNGDSTDTQYF. For the CDR3, the DNA is TGCGCCAGCAGAAATGGGGACTCCACAGATACGCAGTATTTT.

This chain joins TRBV19 and TRBJ1-1, with a possible D match to TRBD1 (5 bases). The CDR3 length is 13 residues. Germline V CDR1 and CDR2: LNHDA, SQIVND (reference sequence). V was shortened by 6 bases and J by 3 bases, with 11 bases between the two germline ends. CDR3 amino acids: CASSRLQDTEAFF. Here the CDR3 DNA reads TGTGCCAGTAGCAGGCTACAGGACACTGAAGCTTTCTTT.

The chain couples TRBV11-2 to TRBJ2-3, with TRBD2 matching 7 bases. The germline CDR1 and CDR2 sequences are SGHAT and FQNNGV. The CDR3 totals 15 residues. Germline trimming cut 3 bases from V and 2 bases from J; bases unmatched to any gene: 5. The CDR3 bases are TGTGCCAGCAGCTTTGGGGGGAGGGTCACAGATACGCAGTATTTT. Translating gives CASSFGGRVTDTQYF.

This chain uses TRBV7-6 with TRBJ1-5, with a tentative D call TRBD1 (6 bases). The CDR3 covers 15 residues. V was cut by 1 base and J by 3 bases, with 10 bases left in between. Germline CDR1 is SGHVS and CDR2 is FNYEAQ. The CDR3 loop is CASSLDQGFNQPQHF. CDR3 DNA: TGTGCCAGCAGCTTAGACCAGGGGTTCAATCAGCCCCAGCATTTT.

The V and J genes are TRBV9 and TRBJ2-2; TRBD1 matches at 10 bases. Germline V CDR1 and CDR2: SGDLS, YYNGEE. The CDR3 is made up of 20 amino acids. V dropped 4 bases and J dropped 7; count of bases not matched to a gene: 22. CDR3 sequence (DNA): TGTGCCAGCAGCTCGACGGGACAGGGGATATCTGGGCCGTGGGGCGGGGAGCTGTTTTTT. Its protein is CASSSTGQGISGPWGGELFF.

The gene calls are TRBV29-1 and TRBJ1-4; tentatively, D is TRBD1 (5 bases). The CDR3 spans 14 residues. Germline V gene sequence: CDR1 SQVTM, CDR2 ANQGSEA. The V gene lost 7 bases and the J gene lost 4 bases, with 16 bases spanning the gap. For the CDR3, the DNA is TGCAGCGCTGGCGACAGTGCCTTTAATGAAAAACTGTTTTTT. This codes for CSAGDSAFNEKLFF.

V is TRBV12-3 or TRBV12-4 and J is TRBJ2-1; D unresolved. The length of the CDR3 is 13 residues. With 5 bases removed from V and 13 bases from J, the gap between germline ends came to 18 bases. The CDR3 reads CASSLGVRAGQFF. DNA of the CDR3: TGTGCCAGCAGTCTCGGCGTCCGAGCAGGCCAGTTCTTC.

V usage is TRBV18 and J usage is TRBJ2-1; the D is unclear. Germline V lookup: CDR1 KGHSH, CDR2 LQKENI. CDR3 length: 14 amino acids. V was clipped by 4 bases and J by 5 bases, with 12 bases between them. The CDR3 sequence: CASSRTGPDNEQFF. The CDR3 bases are TGTGCCAGCTCACGTACGGGTCCCGACAATGAGCAGTTCTTC.

This clone was counted ten times or more. The same CDR3 also results from other DNA sequences found in this sample. The chain is built from TRBV7-3 and TRBJ2-1, with 10 nucleotides matching TRBD1. This CDR3 is built from 15 residues. With 3 bases clipped from V and 4 bases from J, the junction kept 3 bases outside the gene matches. Germline values: CDR1 SGHTA, CDR2 FQGTGA. In DNA form, the CDR3 reads TGTGCCAGCAGCTTTGGACAGGGGGAATACAATGAGCAGTTCTTC. It codes for CASSFGQGEYNEQFF. Looking up the rest from reference TRBV7-3 and TRBJ2-1 gives the full variable domain: GAGVSQTPSNKVTEKGKYVELRCDPISGHTALYWYRQSLGQGPEFLIYFQGTGAADDSGLPNDRFFAVRPEGSVSTLKIQRTERGDSAVYLCASSFGQGEYNEQFFGPGTRLTVL.

V and J are TRBV28 and TRBJ2-3, with 12 bases lining up with TRBD2. The CDR3 is 15 amino acids. Germline loops: CDR1 MDHEN, CDR2 SYDVKM. V trimming: 3 bases; J trimming: 7 bases; junction bases outside the gene matches: 5. CDR3 sequence: CASSFYRTSGNTQYF. The CDR3 DNA is TGTGCCAGCAGTTTCTATCGGACTAGCGGGAATACGCAGTATTTT.

The chain couples TRBV27 to TRBJ1-2, with D tentatively TRBD1 (5 bases). The germline V and J ends were trimmed by 5 bases and 1 base, with 11 bases remaining between them. The V gene's germline CDR1 is MNHEY and CDR2 SMNVEV (reference sequence). This CDR3 has 14 amino acids. CDR3 sequence reads: CASSLRQSNYGYTF. The CDR3 DNA reads as TGTGCCAGCAGTCTTCGACAGAGTAACTATGGCTACACCTTC.

This clone was observed once. This chain joins TRBV24-1 and TRBJ2-5; 8 bases are a match to TRBD1. This CDR3 spans 12 amino acids. V lost 9 bases and J lost 9; bases outside the gene matches: 8. In germline, CDR1 is KGHDR, CDR2 SFDVKD. CDR3 sequence: CATYDRGEAQYF. CDR3 coding DNA: TGTGCCACCTATGACAGGGGCGAGGCCCAGTACTTC.

The table lists this clone with a count of one. The rearrangement joins TRBV28 to TRBJ1-1; the D is unclear. Trimming shortened V by 1 base and J by 4 bases, and 13 bases separated the two germline ends. This CDR3 has 15 amino acids. Germline V gene sequence: CDR1 MDHEN, CDR2 SYDVKM. CDR3 residues: CASSLYAQGGTEAFF. The CDR3 DNA sequence: TGTGCCAGCAGTTTATACGCCCAAGGAGGCACTGAAGCTTTCTTT.

This clone was counted a few times. The chain joins TRBV6-2 or TRBV6-3 to TRBJ1-2, with 10 bases lining up with TRBD1. V gave up 2 bases and J gave up 5 bases; unmatched junction bases: 5. The CDR3 consists of 15 residues. CDR1 is MNHEY and CDR2 is SVGEGT in the germline V gene. The CDR3: CASSYGGQGIYGYTF. In nucleotides, the CDR3 is TGTGCCAGCAGTTACGGGGGACAGGGGATTTATGGCTACACCTTC.